The entry below describes one TCR beta chain. Its antigen remains unidentified. These data belong to a study of PD-1 blockade in classical Hodgkin lymphoma. Study-level results: Relative to healthy donors, newly diagnosed patients reportedly had lower baseline TCR diversity, which was reported as lower still in relapsed/refractory patients. With respect to the repertoire differences, their causes, possibly disease activity or prior therapy, remain undefined.

The CDR3 consists of 14 residues. Germline V gene lookup returns CDR1 SGHNT and CDR2 YENEEA. V was pared by 0 bases and J by 2 bases, with 6 bases between. Time point reported: newly diagnosed, previously untreated cHL patient sample. Comparison came from newly diagnosed, untreated classical Hodgkin lymphoma PBMCs. Here immunoSEQ multiplex PCR was the method, and the copy in TCRdb shows in-frame clones only, minus some. The top ten clones hold roughly 2.6% of a sample with roughly 77,000 clones, nearly 95% of them seen once. The sequenced material came from peripheral blood mononuclear cells (PBMCs). The genes are TRBV11-3 and TRBJ2-3; no clear D. This clonotype originated in a human donor with classical Hodgkin lymphoma. As DNA, the CDR3 is TGTGCCAGCAGCTTAGATGGTCTCACAGATACGCAGTATTTT. It codes for CASSLDGLTDTQYF.